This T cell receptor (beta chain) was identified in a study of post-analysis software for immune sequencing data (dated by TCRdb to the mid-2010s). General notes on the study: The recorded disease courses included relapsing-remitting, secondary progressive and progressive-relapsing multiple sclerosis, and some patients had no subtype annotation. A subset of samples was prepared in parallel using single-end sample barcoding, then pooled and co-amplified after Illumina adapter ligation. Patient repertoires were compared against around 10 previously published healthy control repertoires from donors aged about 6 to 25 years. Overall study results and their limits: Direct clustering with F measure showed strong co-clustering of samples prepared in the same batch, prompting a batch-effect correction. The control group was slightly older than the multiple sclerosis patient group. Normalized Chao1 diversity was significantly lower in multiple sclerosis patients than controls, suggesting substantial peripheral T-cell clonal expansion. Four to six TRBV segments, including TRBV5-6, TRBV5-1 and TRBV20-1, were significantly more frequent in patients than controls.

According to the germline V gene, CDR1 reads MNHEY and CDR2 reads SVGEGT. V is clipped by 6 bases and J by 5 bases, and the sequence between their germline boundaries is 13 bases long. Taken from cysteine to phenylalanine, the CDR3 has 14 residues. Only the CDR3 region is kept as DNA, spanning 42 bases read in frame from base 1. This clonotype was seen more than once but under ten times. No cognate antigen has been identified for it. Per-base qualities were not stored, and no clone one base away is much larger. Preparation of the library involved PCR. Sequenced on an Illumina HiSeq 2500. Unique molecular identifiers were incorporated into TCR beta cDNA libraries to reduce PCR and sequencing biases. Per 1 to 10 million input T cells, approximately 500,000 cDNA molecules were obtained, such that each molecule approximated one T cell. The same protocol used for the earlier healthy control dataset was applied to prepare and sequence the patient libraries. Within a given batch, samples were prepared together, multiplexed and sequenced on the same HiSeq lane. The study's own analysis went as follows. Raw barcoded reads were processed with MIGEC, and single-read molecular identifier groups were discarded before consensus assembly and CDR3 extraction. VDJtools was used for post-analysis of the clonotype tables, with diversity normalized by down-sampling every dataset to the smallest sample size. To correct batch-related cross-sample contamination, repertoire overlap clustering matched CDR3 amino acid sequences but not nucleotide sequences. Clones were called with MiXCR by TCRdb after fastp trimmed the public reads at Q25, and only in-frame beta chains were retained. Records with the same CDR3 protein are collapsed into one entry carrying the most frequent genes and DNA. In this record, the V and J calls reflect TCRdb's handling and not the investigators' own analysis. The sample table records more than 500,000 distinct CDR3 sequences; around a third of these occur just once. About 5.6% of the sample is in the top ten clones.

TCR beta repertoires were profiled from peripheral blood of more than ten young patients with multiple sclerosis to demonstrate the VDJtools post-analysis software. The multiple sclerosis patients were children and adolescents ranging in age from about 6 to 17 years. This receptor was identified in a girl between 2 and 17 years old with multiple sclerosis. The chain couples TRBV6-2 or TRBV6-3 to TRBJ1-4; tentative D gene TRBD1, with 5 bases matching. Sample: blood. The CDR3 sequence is CASRWTGGNEKLFF. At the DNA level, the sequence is TGTGCCAGCAGATGGACCGGGGGGAATGAAAAACTGTTTTTT.